This is a list of T cell receptor beta chains from one sample in a study of control samples from healthy donors and cancer patients. The repertoire was sequenced with immunoSEQ multiplex PCR; TCRdb's copy has only in-frame clones and lacks some. The sample shows 110,000 or so clones, around nine tenths of them seen only once. The material sequenced was blood. These receptors were taken from a man under 40 in good health. Each CDR3 is given with its conserved first and last residue. Fields, in order: V gene, D gene, CDR3 protein. D genes are given only for firm matches.

V: TRBV30
D: TRBD1
CDR3: CAWGEDRASPLHF

V: TRBV6-5
D: TRBD1
CDR3: CASSLGQGETQYF

V: TRBV30
D: TRBD1
CDR3: CASDRGSEKLFF

V: TRBV19
D: -
CDR3: CASSGSGAKNIQYF

V: TRBV30
D: TRBD1
CDR3: CAWSVGDRGYRLSGNTIYF

V: TRBV10-2
D: -
CDR3: CASSESKPGEDYGYTF

V: TRBV21-1
D: -
CDR3: CASSKEAGTGVIGTEAFF

V: TRBV6-1
D: TRBD1
CDR3: CASSEPGQVYGYTF

V: TRBV3-1/TRBV3-2
D: -
CDR3: CASSMGDGAEAFF

V: TRBV29-1
D: -
CDR3: CSVVDTSYGYTF

V: TRBV18
D: TRBD1
CDR3: CASSLGQGLSTNEKLFF

V: TRBV7-2
D: TRBD1
CDR3: CASSLGTGAIYGYTF

V: TRBV6-5
D: TRBD1
CDR3: CASSYDRGREKLFF

V: TRBV5-5
D: -
CDR3: CASSLAGPGEKLFF

V: TRBV5-1
D: -
CDR3: CASSLVAGADQETQYF

V: TRBV2
D: -
CDR3: CASSPNGQLNEKLFF

V: TRBV3-1/TRBV3-2
D: -
CDR3: CASSFGTVNTEAFF

V: TRBV12-3/TRBV12-4
D: -
CDR3: CASSPPYYTEAFF

V: TRBV27
D: -
CDR3: CASSLNRTPREAFF

V: TRBV29-1
D: -
CDR3: CSALTALGQPQHF

V: TRBV29-1
D: -
CDR3: CSVVRGEEPQHF

V: TRBV5-1
D: TRBD1
CDR3: CASSTFVTGGAGNTIYF

V: TRBV28
D: -
CDR3: CASSFLKYGYTF

V: TRBV5-1
D: -
CDR3: CASSSGHYEQYF

V: TRBV30
D: -
CDR3: CAWSIYGGQETQYF

V: TRBV28
D: TRBD1
CDR3: CASSSPVDRGLF

V: TRBV27
D: TRBD1
CDR3: CASRGGYLSKEQYF

V: TRBV5-5
D: -
CDR3: CASSLDLGTNQPQHF

V: TRBV9
D: TRBD1
CDR3: CASSEGTDEKLFF

V: TRBV14
D: -
CDR3: CASSPTWPATYEQYF

V: TRBV5-1
D: TRBD1
CDR3: CASSKPEGGTNEKLFF

V: TRBV24-1
D: -
CDR3: CATSDSQSLRPQHF

V: TRBV6-5
D: -
CDR3: CASRVTRRTDTQYF

V: TRBV3-1/TRBV3-2
D: -
CDR3: CASSQAAANTEAFF

V: TRBV3-1/TRBV3-2
D: TRBD1
CDR3: CASSQGTGGLPQHF

V: TRBV6-5
D: -
CDR3: CASSYNVGTEAFF

V: TRBV10-3
D: -
CDR3: CAGGRAGTDTQYF

V: TRBV29-1
D: -
CDR3: CSVLTGGNTIYF

V: TRBV27
D: TRBD1
CDR3: CASSFRQGAGDEQFF

V: TRBV18
D: -
CDR3: CASSPRGSDPNNEQFF

V: TRBV27
D: -
CDR3: CASSPRSGAYGYTF

V: TRBV7-6
D: -
CDR3: CASSPAGGGYGYTF

V: TRBV18
D: -
CDR3: CASSPGTLDSGNTIYF

V: TRBV27
D: -
CDR3: CASSLGQHNSPLHF

V: TRBV6-5
D: -
CDR3: CASSYSTGKETQYF

V: TRBV12-3/TRBV12-4
D: -
CDR3: CASSFGGAEAFF

V: TRBV4-2
D: TRBD2
CDR3: CASSPGLAGGGLTGELFF

V: TRBV4-1
D: TRBD1
CDR3: CASSQARGTGMGNTEAFF

V: TRBV18
D: -
CDR3: CASSPRDEQYF

V: TRBV2
D: -
CDR3: CASSFRVSTDTQYF